This T cell receptor (beta chain) comes out of a study of blood T cell repertoires in COVID-19. The wider study: Acute and convalescent COVID-19 samples came from the United States, Italy and Spain. PBMCs, B-cell-depleted T cells, or T cells provided the cDNA or gDNA that made up the material.

This CDR3 spans 13 amino acids. V lost 5 bases to trimming and J lost 6 bases, with 14 bases between them. Per the original data handling: The authors estimated nucleated cell counts from reference gene primer amplification. Assay used: immunoSEQ multiplex PCR; TCRdb lists only in-frame clones, some missing. From that table come the V and J calls and clone size; the DNA was used to work out D and trimming. The sample yields a few hundred thousand clones, 88% seen once. J is TRBJ2-7 and V is TRBV12-3 or TRBV12-4; tentative D call: TRBD1 (5 bases). The sample consisted of peripheral blood. The clonotype originates from a man aged 70 or older with acute or convalescent COVID-19. Written as DNA, the CDR3 is TGTGCCAGCAGTCAAGTCTGGCAGGGCGAGCAGTACTTC. Translation: CASSQVWQGEQYF.